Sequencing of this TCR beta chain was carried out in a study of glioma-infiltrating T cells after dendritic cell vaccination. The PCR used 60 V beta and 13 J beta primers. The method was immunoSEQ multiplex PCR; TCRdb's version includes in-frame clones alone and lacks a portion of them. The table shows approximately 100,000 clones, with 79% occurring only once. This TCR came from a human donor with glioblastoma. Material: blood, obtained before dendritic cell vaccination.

The CDR3 coding sequence is TGTGCCACCAGCAGAGCTCCGGTTCTAGCTAATGAAAAACTGTTTTTT. Protein sequence: CATSRAPVLANEKLFF. The chain is built from TRBV15 and TRBJ1-4, with no clear D. The length of the CDR3 is 16 residues. V was clipped by 1 base and J by 3 bases, with 12 bases between them. Germline CDR1 and CDR2: LNHNV and YYDKDF (reference sequence).